This T cell receptor beta chain was identified in a study of blood T cell repertoires in COVID-19. Study overall: Both acute and convalescent COVID-19 samples were obtained from the United States, Italy and Spain. Sample material is recorded as cDNA or gDNA derived from T cells, B-cell-depleted T cells, or PBMCs.

The CDR3 contains 15 residues. Germline-derived CDR1 and CDR2 are LNHDA and SQIVND (reference sequence). Trimming took 4 bases from V and 2 from J, leaving 12 bases between them. As originally analysed: Scientists estimated how many nucleated cells there were by amplifying reference gene primers. Assay: immunoSEQ multiplex PCR; the TCRdb copy retains only in-frame clones and omits some. D and trimming were read from the DNA, whereas the V and J calls and clone size are those reported in that table. The sample holds 130,000 to 150,000 clones, almost 90% seen once. The specimen sequenced was peripheral blood. This chain links TRBV19 with TRBJ2-1; D possibly corresponds to TRBD2 (6 bases). The TCR originated in a human donor in a cohort sampled during active COVID-19. CDR3: CASSTGLVAYNEQFF. The CDR3 nucleotides read TGTGCCAGTAGTACGGGACTCGTCGCCTACAATGAGCAGTTCTTC.